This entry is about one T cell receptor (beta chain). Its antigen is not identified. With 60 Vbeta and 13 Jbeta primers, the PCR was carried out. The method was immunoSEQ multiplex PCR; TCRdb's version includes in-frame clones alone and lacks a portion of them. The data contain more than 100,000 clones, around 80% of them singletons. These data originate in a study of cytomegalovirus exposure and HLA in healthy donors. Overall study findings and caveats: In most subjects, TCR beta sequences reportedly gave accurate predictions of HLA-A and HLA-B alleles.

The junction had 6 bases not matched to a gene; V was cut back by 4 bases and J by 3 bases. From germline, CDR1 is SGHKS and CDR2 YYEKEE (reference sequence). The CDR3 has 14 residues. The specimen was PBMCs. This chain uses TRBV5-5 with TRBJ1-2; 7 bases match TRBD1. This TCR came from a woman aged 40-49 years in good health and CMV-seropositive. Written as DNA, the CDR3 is TGTGCCAGCAGCCAGGTCAGGGGGGACTATGGCTACACCTTC. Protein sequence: CASSQVRGDYGYTF.